The sequence of this TCR beta chain was determined in a study of PD-1 blockade in classical Hodgkin lymphoma. General study points: Causes of the repertoire differences remain undefined, possibly disease activity or prior therapy. Newly diagnosed patients were reported to start with lower TCR diversity than healthy donors. Newly diagnosed and completely responding patients shared comparable baseline diversity.

This CDR3 region has 15 residues. CDR1 and CDR2 (germline): SQVTM, ANQGSEA. With respect to this clone: What it recognizes is unknown. One end of the junction is discordant with germline, which a read error may explain.

The method was immunoSEQ multiplex PCR; TCRdb's version includes in-frame clones alone and lacks a portion of them. The table lists roughly 49,000 clones, 90% of them singletons. The time point: cycle 4 day 1 (C4D1), after more than five weeks of nivolumab. Every single patient, without exception, relapsed after autologous stem cell transplantation, and brentuximab vedotin exposure varied. Best overall response was complete response, partial response or progressive disease in these relapsed/refractory classical Hodgkin lymphoma patients. The J gene is TRBJ2-3, the V gene TRBV29-1; TRBD2 aligns across 10 bases. This TCR was recovered from a human donor with classical Hodgkin lymphoma. This sample comprised peripheral blood mononuclear cells (PBMCs), obtained before the fourth cycle of nivolumab. The CDR3 nucleotides read TGCAGCGTCAAGCCGACTAGCGGGTCCACATATACGCAGTATTTT. Encoded protein: CSVKPTSGSTYTQYF.